This TCR beta chain came from a study of T cell responses to AZD1222 COVID-19 vaccine. Overall study context: Recipients boosted at about 4 weeks or about 12 weeks are pooled.

Trimming took off 0 bases at V and 6 bases at J, with 11 bases between the two ends. The CDR3 extends over 15 amino acids. The germline CDR1 and CDR2 sequences are MGHRA and YSYEKL. Repertoires were generated with immunoSEQ multiplex PCR, while TCRdb's copy carries only in-frame clones and drops some. This sample has 150,000 or so clones, with 92% found just once. As for this clone: Its target is unknown.

Whole-study results and caveats: Clonal diversity was possibly underestimated, and white British individuals and females predominated among donors.

J is TRBJ2-2 and V is TRBV4-1; D may correspond to TRBD1 or TRBD2 (5 bases each). The clonotype comes from an adult in good health. The sample here was peripheral blood, taken on day 0 of AZD1222 vaccination. CDR3 bases: TGCGCCAGCAGCCAAGATGGGGCGCGGGCCGGGGAGCTGTTTTTT. This gives the protein CASSQDGARAGELFF.